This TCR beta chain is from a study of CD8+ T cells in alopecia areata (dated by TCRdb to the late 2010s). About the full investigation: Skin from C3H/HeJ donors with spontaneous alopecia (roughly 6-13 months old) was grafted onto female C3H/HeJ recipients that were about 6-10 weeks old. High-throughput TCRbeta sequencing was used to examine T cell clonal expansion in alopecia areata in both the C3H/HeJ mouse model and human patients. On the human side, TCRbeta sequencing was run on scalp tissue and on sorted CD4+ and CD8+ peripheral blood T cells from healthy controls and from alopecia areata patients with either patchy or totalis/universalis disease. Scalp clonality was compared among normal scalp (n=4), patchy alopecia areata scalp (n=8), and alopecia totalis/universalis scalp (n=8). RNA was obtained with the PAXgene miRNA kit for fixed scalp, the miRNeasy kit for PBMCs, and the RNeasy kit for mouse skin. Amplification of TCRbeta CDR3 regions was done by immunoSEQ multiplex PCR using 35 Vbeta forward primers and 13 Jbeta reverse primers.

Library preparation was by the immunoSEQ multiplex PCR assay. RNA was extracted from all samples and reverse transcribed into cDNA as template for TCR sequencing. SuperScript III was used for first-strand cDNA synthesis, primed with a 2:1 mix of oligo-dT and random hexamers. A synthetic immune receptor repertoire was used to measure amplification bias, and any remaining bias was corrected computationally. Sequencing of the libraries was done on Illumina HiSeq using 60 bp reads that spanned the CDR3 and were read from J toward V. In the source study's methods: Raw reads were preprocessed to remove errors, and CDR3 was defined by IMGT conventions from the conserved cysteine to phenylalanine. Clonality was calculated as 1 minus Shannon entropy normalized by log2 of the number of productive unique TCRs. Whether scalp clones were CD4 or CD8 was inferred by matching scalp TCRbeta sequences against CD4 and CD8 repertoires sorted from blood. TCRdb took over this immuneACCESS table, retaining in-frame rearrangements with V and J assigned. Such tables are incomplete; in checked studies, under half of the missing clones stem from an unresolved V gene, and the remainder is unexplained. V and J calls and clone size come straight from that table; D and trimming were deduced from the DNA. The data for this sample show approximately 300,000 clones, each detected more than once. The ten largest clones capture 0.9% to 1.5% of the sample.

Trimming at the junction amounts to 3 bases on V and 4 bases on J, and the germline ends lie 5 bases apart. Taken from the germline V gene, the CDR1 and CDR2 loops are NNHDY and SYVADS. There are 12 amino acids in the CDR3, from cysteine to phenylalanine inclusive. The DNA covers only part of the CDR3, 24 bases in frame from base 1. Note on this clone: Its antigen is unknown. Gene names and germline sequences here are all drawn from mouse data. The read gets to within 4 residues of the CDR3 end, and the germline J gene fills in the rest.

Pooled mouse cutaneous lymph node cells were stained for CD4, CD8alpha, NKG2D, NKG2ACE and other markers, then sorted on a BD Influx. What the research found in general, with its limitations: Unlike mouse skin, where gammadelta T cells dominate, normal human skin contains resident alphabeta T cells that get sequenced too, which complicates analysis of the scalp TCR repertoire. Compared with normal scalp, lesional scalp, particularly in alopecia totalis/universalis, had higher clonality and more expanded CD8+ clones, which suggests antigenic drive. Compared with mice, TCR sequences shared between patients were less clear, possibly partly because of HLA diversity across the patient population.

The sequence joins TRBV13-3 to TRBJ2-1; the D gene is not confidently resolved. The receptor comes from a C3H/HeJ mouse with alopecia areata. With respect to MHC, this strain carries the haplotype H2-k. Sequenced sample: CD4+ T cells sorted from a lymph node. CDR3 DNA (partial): TGTGCCAGCAGTGTAGGGTATGCT. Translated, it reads CASSVGYA. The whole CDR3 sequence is CASSVGYAEQFF.